The T cell receptor beta chain described here comes from a study of radiotherapy plus CTLA-4 blockade in lung cancer. Study-level points and caveats: In blood, after radiotherapy plus ipilimumab, tumor-derived TCR clones expanded.

As concerns this clone: Antigen: not known.

CDR1 LGHNA and CDR2 YSLEER come from the germline V gene. The CDR3 has 14 residues. V lost 1 base and J lost 6; bases outside the gene matches: 4. Profiling relied on immunoSEQ multiplex PCR, and the TCRdb table lists in-frame clones only, not all of them. The data show 50,000 to 60,000 clones, with about 80% seen just once and 6% to 7% held by the top ten. This TCR was recovered from a human donor with non-small cell lung cancer whose response to radiotherapy plus ipilimumab could not be evaluated. The chain combines TRBV4-3 with TRBJ1-1, with 8 bases identical to TRBD1. This specimen consisted of peripheral blood, obtained from a patient treated with radiotherapy plus ipilimumab. The CDR3 nucleotides are TGCGCCAGCAGCCAAGTGGCGGGACAGGCTGAAGCTTTCTTT. Amino acid sequence: CASSQVAGQAEAFF.